What follows is one TCR beta chain and its context. The data are from a study of blood T cell repertoires in COVID-19. About the study: In each case, the material was cDNA or gDNA derived from T cells, B-cell-depleted T cells, or PBMCs.

As originally analysed: By means of reference gene primer amplification, nucleated cell counts were estimated. Profiling relied on immunoSEQ multiplex PCR, and the TCRdb table lists in-frame clones only, not all of them. That table supplies the V and J calls and clone size; D and trimming were determined from the DNA. In the table there are 250,000 to 350,000 clones, roughly 90% of which are singletons. Germline CDR1 and CDR2: LNHDA and SQIVND (reference sequence). This CDR3 has 14 amino acids. V lost 5 bases, J lost 1 base, and 4 bases stayed unmatched. The TCR originated in a woman aged 50 to 60 with active or convalescent COVID-19. The source material was peripheral blood. The chain carries TRBV19 and TRBJ1-2; 7 positions agree with TRBD1. Here the CDR3 reads CASSEGQSNYGYTF. DNA for the CDR3: TGTGCCAGTAGTGAGGGACAGAGTAACTATGGCTACACCTTC.